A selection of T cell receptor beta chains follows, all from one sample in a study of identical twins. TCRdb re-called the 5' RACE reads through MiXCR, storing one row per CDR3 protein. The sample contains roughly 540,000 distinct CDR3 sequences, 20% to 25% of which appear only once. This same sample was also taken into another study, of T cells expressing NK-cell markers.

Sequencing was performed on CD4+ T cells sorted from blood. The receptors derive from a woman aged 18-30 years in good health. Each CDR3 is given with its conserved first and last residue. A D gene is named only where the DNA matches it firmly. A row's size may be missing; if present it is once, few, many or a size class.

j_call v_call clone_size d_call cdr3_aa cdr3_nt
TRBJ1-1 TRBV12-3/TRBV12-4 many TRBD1 CASSFRQGGTEAFF TGTGCCAGCAGTTTCAGACAGGGCGGCACTGAAGCTTTCTTT
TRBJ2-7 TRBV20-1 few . CSARRYYEQYF TGCAGTGCTAGACGGTATTACGAGCAGTACTTC
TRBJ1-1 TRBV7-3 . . CASSPGANTEAFF TGTGCCAGCAGCCCCGGGGCGAACACTGAAGCTTTCTTT
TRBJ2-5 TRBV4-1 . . CASSQDWTVETQYF TGCGCCAGCAGCCAAGACTGGACGGTGGAGACCCAGTACTTC
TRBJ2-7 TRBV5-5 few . CASSFLPLYEQYF TGTGCCAGCAGCTTCCTGCCACTCTACGAGCAGTACTTC
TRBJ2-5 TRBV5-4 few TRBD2 CASSAGDSETQYF TGTGCCAGCAGCGCGGGAGACTCCGAGACCCAGTACTTC
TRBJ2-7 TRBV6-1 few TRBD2 CASSVTSDKGQYF TGTGCCAGCAGTGTCACTAGCGACAAGGGGCAGTACTTC
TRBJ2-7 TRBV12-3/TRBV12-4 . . CASSLSGTISYEQYF TGTGCCAGCAGTCTCTCGGGGACCATCTCCTACGAGCAGTACTTC
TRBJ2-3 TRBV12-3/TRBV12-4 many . CASSFDRRTDTQYF TGTGCCAGCAGTTTCGACAGGCGCACAGATACGCAGTATTTT
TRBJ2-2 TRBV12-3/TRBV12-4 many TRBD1 CASSPRQGSTGELFF TGTGCCAGCAGTCCTCGACAGGGGAGCACCGGGGAGCTGTTTTTT
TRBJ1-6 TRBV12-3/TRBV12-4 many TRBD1 CASSSGQGANSPLHF TGTGCCAGCAGTTCGGGACAGGGGGCGAATTCACCCCTCCACTTT
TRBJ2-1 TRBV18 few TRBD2 CASSPREDGGFF TGTGCCAGCTCACCCCGGGAGGACGGGGGGTTCTTC
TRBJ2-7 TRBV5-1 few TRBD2 CASSLASGGPDEQYF TGCGCCAGCAGCTTGGCCTCGGGGGGGCCCGACGAGCAGTACTTC
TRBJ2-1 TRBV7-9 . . CASRAIPTALQDDEQFF TGTGCCAGCAGGGCGATACCGACTGCGCTACAGGACGATGAGCAGTTCTTC
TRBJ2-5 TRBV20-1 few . CSSRLYGETQYF TGCAGCTCTCGACTTTATGGAGAGACCCAGTACTTC
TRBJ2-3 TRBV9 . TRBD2 CASSVGGLETDTQYF TGTGCCAGCAGCGTAGGGGGACTAGAAACAGATACGCAGTATTTT
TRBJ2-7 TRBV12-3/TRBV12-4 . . CASSPPSWEVPYEQYF TGTGCCAGCAGCCCCCCCTCTTGGGAGGTCCCCTACGAGCAGTACTTC
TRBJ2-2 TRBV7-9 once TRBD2 CASSLAAGGRTGELFF TGTGCCAGCAGCTTAGCAGCGGGAGGGAGAACCGGGGAGCTGTTTTTT
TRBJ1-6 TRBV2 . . CASSQGPYYNSPLHF TGTGCCAGCAGCCAGGGACCTTACTATAATTCACCCCTCCACTTT
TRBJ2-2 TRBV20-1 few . CSARFPEGTGELFF TGCAGTGCTAGATTCCCGGAGGGGACCGGGGAGCTGTTTTTT
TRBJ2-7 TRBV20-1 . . CSARLGGYEQYF TGCAGTGCCCGCCTGGGGGGCTACGAGCAGTACTTC
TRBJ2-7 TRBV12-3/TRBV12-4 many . CASSLITGPKEQYF TGTGCCAGCAGTTTAATTACGGGGCCTAAGGAGCAGTACTTC
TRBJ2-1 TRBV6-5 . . CASSYRGKQFF TGTGCCAGCAGTTATCGGGGCAAACAGTTCTTC
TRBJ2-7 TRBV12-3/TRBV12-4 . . CASSAGTQQYF TGTGCCAGCAGCGCCGGGACACAGCAGTACTTC
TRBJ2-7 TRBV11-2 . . CASSLVQGRDEQYF TGTGCCAGCAGCTTAGTGCAGGGCAGGGACGAGCAGTACTTC
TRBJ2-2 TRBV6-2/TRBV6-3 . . CASSYTSTGRTGELFF TGTGCCAGCAGCTACACGTCCACAGGAAGGACCGGGGAGCTGTTTTTT
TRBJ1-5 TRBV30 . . CAWSPNLNQPQHF TGTGCCTGGAGTCCAAATCTTAATCAGCCCCAGCATTTT
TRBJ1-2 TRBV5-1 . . CASSSGARTSNYGYTF TGCGCCAGCAGCTCCGGCGCAAGAACCTCTAACTATGGCTACACCTTC
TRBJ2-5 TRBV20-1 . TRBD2 CSARDPRGGQETQYF TGCAGTGCTAGAGATCCACGGGGGGGCCAAGAGACCCAGTACTTC
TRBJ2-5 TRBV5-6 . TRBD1 CASSEGQGVQETQYF TGTGCCAGCAGCGAGGGACAGGGAGTACAAGAGACCCAGTACTTC
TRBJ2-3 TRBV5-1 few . CASSFLPEDTQYF TGCGCCAGCAGCTTTCTTCCCGAAGATACGCAGTATTTT
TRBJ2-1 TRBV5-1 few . CASTSGTEVYNEQFF TGCGCCAGCACCTCCGGGACGGAAGTCTACAATGAGCAGTTCTTC
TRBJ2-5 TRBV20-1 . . CSASLGRETQYF TGCAGTGCTAGTCTGGGGAGGGAGACCCAGTACTTC
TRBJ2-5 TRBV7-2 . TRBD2 CASSRTSGGAETQYF TGTGCCAGCAGTCGGACTAGCGGGGGGGCTGAGACCCAGTACTTC
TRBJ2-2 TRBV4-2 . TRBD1 CASSSGQANTGELFF TGTGCCAGCAGCTCGGGACAGGCGAACACCGGGGAGCTGTTTTTT
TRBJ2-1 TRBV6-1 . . CASSEALYEQFF TGTGCCAGCAGTGAAGCGCTGTATGAGCAGTTCTTC
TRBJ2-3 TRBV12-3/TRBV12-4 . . CASSFAVARGTDTQYF TGTGCCAGCAGTTTTGCTGTAGCTCGAGGCACAGATACGCAGTATTTT
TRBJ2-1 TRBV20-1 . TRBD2 CSARDRETSGSNPSEQFF TGCAGTGCTAGAGATCGCGAGACTAGCGGGAGTAATCCAAGTGAGCAGTTCTTC
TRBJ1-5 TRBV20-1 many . CSATDGNQPQHF TGCAGTGCAACGGACGGGAATCAGCCCCAGCATTTT
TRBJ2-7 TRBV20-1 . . CSANHRSNYEQYF TGCAGTGCTAATCACAGATCCAACTACGAGCAGTACTTC
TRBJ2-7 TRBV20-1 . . CSARDLMGARNEQYF TGCAGTGCTAGAGATTTGATGGGGGCGAGAAACGAGCAGTACTTC
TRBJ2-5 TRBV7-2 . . CASSPRVRETQYF TGTGCCAGCAGCCCCAGGGTGCGGGAGACCCAGTACTTC
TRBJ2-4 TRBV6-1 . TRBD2 CASSSLTSGRNIQYF TGTGCCAGCAGCTCCCTCACTAGCGGGCGAAACATTCAGTACTTC
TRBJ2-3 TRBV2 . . CASSEDTDTQYF TGTGCCAGCAGTGAAGATACAGATACGCAGTATTTT
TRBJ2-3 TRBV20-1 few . CSARIGADTQYF TGCAGTGCTCGTATCGGGGCAGATACGCAGTATTTT
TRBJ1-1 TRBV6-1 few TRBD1 CASSKRTGVVAEAFF TGTGCCAGCAGCAAGAGAACAGGGGTTGTCGCTGAAGCTTTCTTT
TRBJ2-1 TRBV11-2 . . CASTLGDGAYNEQFF TGTGCCAGCACCCTCGGGGACGGTGCCTACAATGAGCAGTTCTTC
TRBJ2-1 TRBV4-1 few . CASSQDARGEQFF TGCGCCAGCAGCCAAGATGCCCGGGGCGAGCAGTTCTTC
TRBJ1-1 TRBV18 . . CASSPPGWLNTEAFF TGTGCCAGCTCACCACCAGGGTGGTTAAACACTGAAGCTTTCTTT
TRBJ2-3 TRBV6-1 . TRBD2 CASSDSGGVTDTQYF TGTGCCAGCAGTGATAGCGGGGGAGTAACAGATACGCAGTATTTT
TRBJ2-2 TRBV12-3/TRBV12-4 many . CASTPGPGELFF TGTGCCAGCACCCCTGGGCCCGGGGAGCTGTTTTTT
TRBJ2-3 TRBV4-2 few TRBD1 CASSQEAGQESHTQYF TGTGCCAGCAGCCAAGAAGCAGGACAGGAGAGTCATACGCAGTATTTT